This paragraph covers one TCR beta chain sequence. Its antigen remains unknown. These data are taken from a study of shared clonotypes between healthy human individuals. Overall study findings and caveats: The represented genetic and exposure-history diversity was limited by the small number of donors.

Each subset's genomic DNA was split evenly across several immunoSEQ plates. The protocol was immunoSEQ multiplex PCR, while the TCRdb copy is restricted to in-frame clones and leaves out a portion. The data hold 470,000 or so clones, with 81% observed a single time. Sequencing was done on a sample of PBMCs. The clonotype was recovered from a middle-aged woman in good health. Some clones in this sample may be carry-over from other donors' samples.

The CDR3 DNA is TGTGCCACTACTAGCGGGAGAGTTTTCGGGGAGCTGTTTTTT. Amino acid sequence: CATTSGRVFGELFF. The V and J genes are TRBV5-8 and TRBJ2-2; 11 nucleotides agree with TRBD2. CDR1 and CDR2 from the germline V gene are SGHTS and YDEGEE. The length of the CDR3 is 14 residues. Trimming removed 9 bases from V and 7 bases from J; junction bases left unmatched: 8.